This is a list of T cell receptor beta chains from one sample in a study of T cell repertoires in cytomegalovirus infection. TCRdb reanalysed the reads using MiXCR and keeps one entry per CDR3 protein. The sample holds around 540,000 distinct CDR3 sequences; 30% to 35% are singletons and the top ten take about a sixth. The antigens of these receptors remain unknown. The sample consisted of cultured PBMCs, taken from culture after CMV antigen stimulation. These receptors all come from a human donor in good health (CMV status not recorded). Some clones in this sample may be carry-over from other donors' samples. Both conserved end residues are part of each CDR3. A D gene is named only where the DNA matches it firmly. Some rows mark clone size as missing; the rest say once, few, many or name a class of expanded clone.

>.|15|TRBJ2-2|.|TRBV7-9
TGTGCCAGCAGCTTAGGTCCAGTTGTCGCCGGGGAGCTGTTTTTT
CASSLGPVVAGELFF
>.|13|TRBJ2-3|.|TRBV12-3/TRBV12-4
TGTGCCAGCAGTTCTAGCGAGTCAGATACGCAGTATTTT
CASSSSESDTQYF
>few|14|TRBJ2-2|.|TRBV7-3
TGTGCCAGCAGCTTAATGGGGGAGGTCGGGGAGCTGTTTTTT
CASSLMGEVGELFF
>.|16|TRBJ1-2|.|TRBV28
TGTGCCAGCAGCCCCGACCCGGGACGGGGGACCTATGGCTACACCTTC
CASSPDPGRGTYGYTF
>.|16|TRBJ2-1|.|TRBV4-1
TGCGCCAGCAGCCAAGTACAGTCAGGGGACTACAATGAGCAGTTCTTC
CASSQVQSGDYNEQFF
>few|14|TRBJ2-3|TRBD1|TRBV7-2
TGTGCCAGCAGCCCAGGGGGTCCAGCAGATACGCAGTATTTT
CASSPGGPADTQYF
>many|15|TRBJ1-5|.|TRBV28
TGTGCCAGCAACTACTGGGGGGATAGCAATCAGCCCCAGCATTTT
CASNYWGDSNQPQHF
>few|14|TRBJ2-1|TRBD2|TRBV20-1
TGCAGTGCTGCTCCCGGGACTAGGAACAATGAGCAGTTCTTC
CSAAPGTRNNEQFF
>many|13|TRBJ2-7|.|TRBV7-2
TGTGCCAGCAGCAAACAAAGGGGGTCCGAGCAGTACTTC
CASSKQRGSEQYF
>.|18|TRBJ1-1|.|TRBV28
TGTGCCAGCAGCCACCATCAGGGGATGATCGCGTGGATCACTGAAGCTTTCTTT
CASSHHQGMIAWITEAFF
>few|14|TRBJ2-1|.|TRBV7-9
TGTGCCAGCAGCGGGATAGAGGGCCTGAATGAGCAGTTCTTC
CASSGIEGLNEQFF
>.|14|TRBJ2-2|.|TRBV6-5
TGTGCCAGCAGTTACTCACGGAACACCGGGGAGCTGTTTTTT
CASSYSRNTGELFF
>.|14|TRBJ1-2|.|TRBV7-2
TGTGCCAGCAGCCCAGATGGGGCCACCTATGGCTACACCTTC
CASSPDGATYGYTF
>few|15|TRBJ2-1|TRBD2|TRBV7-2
TGTGCCAGCAGCGAAACTAGCGGGAGTATCTATGAGCAGTTCTTC
CASSETSGSIYEQFF
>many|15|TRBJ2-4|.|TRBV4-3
TGCGCCAGCAGCCCGGACGGCTCCATTGCCGACATTCAGTACTTC
CASSPDGSIADIQYF
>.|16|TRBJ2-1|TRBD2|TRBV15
TGTGCCACCAGCCCCCGTAGGGGCGGGAGGTTGGGTGAGCAGTTCTTC
CATSPRRGGRLGEQFF
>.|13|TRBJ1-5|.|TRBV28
TGTGCCAGCAGTTTATGGGCCAATCAGCCCCAGCATTTT
CASSLWANQPQHF
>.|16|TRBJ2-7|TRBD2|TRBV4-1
TGCGCCAGCAGCCAAGGGGGACTAGCGGGAGGACGTGAGCAGTACTTC
CASSQGGLAGGREQYF
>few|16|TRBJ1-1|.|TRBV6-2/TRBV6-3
TGTGCCAGCAGTTACTGGAAGACGGCGATGAACACTGAAGCTTTCTTT
CASSYWKTAMNTEAFF
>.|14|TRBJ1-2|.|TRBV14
TGTGCCAGCAGCCAAGATCTGATCTACTATGGCTACACCTTC
CASSQDLIYYGYTF
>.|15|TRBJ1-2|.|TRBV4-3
TGCGCCAGCAGCCAAGCCCCCGGGACGTTCTATGGCTACACCTTC
CASSQAPGTFYGYTF
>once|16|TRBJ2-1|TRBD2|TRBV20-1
TGCAGTGCAAAAGGACTAGCGGGGGTCTCCTACAATGAGCAGTTCTTC
CSAKGLAGVSYNEQFF
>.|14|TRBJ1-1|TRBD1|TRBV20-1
TGCAGTGGTCCGAGACAGGGGATGGACACTGAAGCTTTCTTT
CSGPRQGMDTEAFF
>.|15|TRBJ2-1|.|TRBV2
TGTGCCAGCAGTGGTGGCCTAGCGACTTTCAATGAGCAGTTCTTC
CASSGGLATFNEQFF
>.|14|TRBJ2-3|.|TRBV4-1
TGCGCCAGCAGGGCCCTAGGGAGCACAGATACGCAGTATTTT
CASRALGSTDTQYF
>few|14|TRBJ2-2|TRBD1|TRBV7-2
TGTGCCAGCAGCTCAAACAGGGGGGACGGGGAGCTGTTTTTT
CASSSNRGDGELFF
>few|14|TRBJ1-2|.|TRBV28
TGTGCCAGCAGTGCGGACGGCAGAAGAGGGGGCTACACCTTC
CASSADGRRGGYTF
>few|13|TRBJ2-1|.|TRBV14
TGTGCCAGCAGCCAAGGGGCCGGGAATGAGCAGTTCTTC
CASSQGAGNEQFF
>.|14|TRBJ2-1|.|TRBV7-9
TGTGCCAGCAGCCCAGCCACCTCCTACAATGAGCAGTTCTTC
CASSPATSYNEQFF
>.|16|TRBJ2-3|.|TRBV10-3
TGTGCCATCAGTGAGTCTAACGGGAGAAGCGCAGATACGCAGTATTTT
CAISESNGRSADTQYF
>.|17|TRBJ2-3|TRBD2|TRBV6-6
TGTGCCAGCAGTTACGGGAGCGGGAGATCGTACGGAGATACGCAGTATTTT
CASSYGSGRSYGDTQYF
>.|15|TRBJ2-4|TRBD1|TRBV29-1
TGCAGCGTAAAACAGGGGAGTTTGACCAAAAACATTCAGTACTTC
CSVKQGSLTKNIQYF
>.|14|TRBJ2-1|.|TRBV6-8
TGTGCCAGCAGTTACCAACTCCCCGGGAATGAGCAGTTCTTC
CASSYQLPGNEQFF
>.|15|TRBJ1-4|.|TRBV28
TGTGCCAGCAGTCCGGGACACCGAACTAATGAAAAACTGTTTTTT
CASSPGHRTNEKLFF
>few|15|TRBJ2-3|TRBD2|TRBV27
TGTGCCAGCAGTCCGGCGGGAGGCAGCACAGATACGCAGTATTTT
CASSPAGGSTDTQYF
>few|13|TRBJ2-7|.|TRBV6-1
TGTGCCAGCAGAACAGGCCGTACCTACGAGCAGTACTTC
CASRTGRTYEQYF
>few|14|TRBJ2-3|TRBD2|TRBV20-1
TGCAGTGCTCTGGTTGCGGGAGTAACAGATACGCAGTATTTT
CSALVAGVTDTQYF
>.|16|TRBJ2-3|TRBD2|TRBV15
TGTGCCACCAGCAGGGTAGCGGGAGGCGGACCAGATACGCAGTATTTT
CATSRVAGGGPDTQYF
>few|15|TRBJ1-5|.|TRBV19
TGTGCCAGTAGTATGGAGCCCGACCCGTATCAGCCCCAGCATTTT
CASSMEPDPYQPQHF
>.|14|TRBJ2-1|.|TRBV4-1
TGCGCCAGCAGCCTTTCTCTCAGTTACAATGAGCAGTTCTTC
CASSLSLSYNEQFF
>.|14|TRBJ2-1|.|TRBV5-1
TGCGCCAGCAGCCCGGCTGAGGGCTACAATGAGCAGTTCTTC
CASSPAEGYNEQFF
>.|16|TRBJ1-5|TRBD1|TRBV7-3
TGTGCCAGCAGCACGAACAGGGGATTTAGCAATCAGCCCCAGCATTTT
CASSTNRGFSNQPQHF
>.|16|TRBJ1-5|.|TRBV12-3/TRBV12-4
TGTGCCAGCAGTCAAGGCCAAGTGCAGAACAATCAGCCCCAGCATTTT
CASSQGQVQNNQPQHF
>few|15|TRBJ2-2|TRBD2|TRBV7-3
TGTGCCAGCACCCAAGCGGGAGGAAGCACCGGGGAGCTGTTTTTT
CASTQAGGSTGELFF
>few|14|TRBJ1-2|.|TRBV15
TGTGCCACCAGCAGAGATAGGGCGGCGGATGGCTACACCTTC
CATSRDRAADGYTF
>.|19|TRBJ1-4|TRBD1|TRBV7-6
TGTGCCAGCACCGGGAGGACAGGGACGACTTTTACAACTAATGAAAAACTGTTTTTT
CASTGRTGTTFTTNEKLFF